Listed below are T cell receptor beta chains from one sample, sequenced in a study of T cells in Graves' hyperthyroidism and ophthalmopathy. Each CDR3 protein is one row after TCRdb ran MiXCR on the multiplex PCR reads. This sample has roughly 170,000 distinct CDR3 sequences, with approximately 15% found just once. Sequenced material: blood. All receptors come from a woman in her 50s with Graves' hyperthyroidism. The CDR3 runs from the conserved cysteine through the conserved F or W. Fields, in order: J gene, clone size, V gene, D gene, CDR3 protein, CDR3 DNA. D genes are given only for firm matches. Clone sizes are given selectively: once, few, many, or a class where the clone is expanded.

j_gene: TRBJ2-7; abundance: -; v_gene: TRBV12-3/TRBV12-4; d_gene: TRBD2; CDR3aa: CASSTKAGAGEQYF; CDR3nt: TGTGCCAGCAGTACCAAAGCGGGAGCGGGTGAGCAGTACTTC
j_gene: TRBJ2-5; abundance: many; v_gene: TRBV12-3/TRBV12-4; d_gene: -; CDR3aa: CASSDGSIQETQYF; CDR3nt: TGTGCCAGCAGTGACGGCTCGATCCAAGAGACCCAGTACTTC
j_gene: TRBJ1-6; abundance: few; v_gene: TRBV18; d_gene: TRBD1; CDR3aa: CASSHATGQGVGSPLHF; CDR3nt: TGTGCCAGCTCACACGCCACGGGACAGGGAGTTGGTTCACCCCTCCACTTT
j_gene: TRBJ2-7; abundance: many; v_gene: TRBV5-1; d_gene: -; CDR3aa: CASSLGDASYEQYF; CDR3nt: TGCGCCAGCAGCTTGGGAGACGCCTCCTACGAGCAGTACTTC
j_gene: TRBJ1-1; abundance: many; v_gene: TRBV20-1; d_gene: TRBD1; CDR3aa: CSARETGVMNTEAFF; CDR3nt: TGCAGTGCTAGAGAAACAGGGGTAATGAACACTGAAGCTTTCTTT
j_gene: TRBJ1-2; abundance: -; v_gene: TRBV12-3/TRBV12-4; d_gene: -; CDR3aa: CASSFVGQGNDTF; CDR3nt: -
j_gene: TRBJ1-1; abundance: many; v_gene: TRBV6-1; d_gene: -; CDR3aa: CASTEGVGGAEAFF; CDR3nt: TGTGCCAGCACTGAAGGGGTAGGAGGCGCTGAAGCTTTCTTT
j_gene: TRBJ2-5; abundance: -; v_gene: TRBV5-1; d_gene: -; CDR3aa: CASSKQGSWDETQYF; CDR3nt: TGCGCCAGCAGCAAACAGGGATCTTGGGATGAGACCCAGTACTTC
j_gene: TRBJ1-1; abundance: many; v_gene: TRBV6-1; d_gene: TRBD1; CDR3aa: CASSSTGVNTEAFF; CDR3nt: TGTGCCAGCAGTTCGACAGGGGTGAACACTGAAGCTTTCTTT
j_gene: TRBJ2-7; abundance: many; v_gene: TRBV20-1; d_gene: TRBD2; CDR3aa: CSAREAGGSYEQYF; CDR3nt: TGCAGTGCTAGAGAGGCGGGGGGGTCCTACGAGCAGTACTTC
j_gene: TRBJ2-7; abundance: -; v_gene: TRBV5-5; d_gene: TRBD1; CDR3aa: CASSLRPGQGAYEQYF; CDR3nt: TGTGCCAGCAGCTTGAGACCGGGACAGGGGGCTTACGAGCAGTACTTC
j_gene: TRBJ2-7; abundance: many; v_gene: TRBV12-3/TRBV12-4; d_gene: -; CDR3aa: CASSPRALRVGSYEQYF; CDR3nt: TGTGCCAGCAGCCCCAGGGCTCTTCGGGTGGGTAGCTACGAGCAGTACTTC
j_gene: TRBJ2-1; abundance: many; v_gene: TRBV20-1; d_gene: -; CDR3aa: CSARGQGYLFF; CDR3nt: TGCAGTGCTAGAGGTCAGGGATACTTATTCTTC
j_gene: TRBJ1-5; abundance: many; v_gene: TRBV2; d_gene: TRBD1; CDR3aa: CASKTGEFQPQHF; CDR3nt: TGTGCCAGTAAGACAGGGGAGTTCCAGCCCCAGCATTTT
j_gene: TRBJ2-5; abundance: many; v_gene: TRBV19; d_gene: -; CDR3aa: CASSIDTETQYF; CDR3nt: TGTGCCAGTAGTATAGATACGGAGACCCAGTACTTC
j_gene: TRBJ2-3; abundance: many; v_gene: TRBV4-2; d_gene: TRBD2; CDR3aa: CASSQPGGVSTDTQYF; CDR3nt: TGTGCCAGCAGCCAACCTGGGGGGGTAAGCACAGATACGCAGTATTTT
j_gene: TRBJ2-7; abundance: few; v_gene: TRBV20-1; d_gene: -; CDR3aa: CSARGLTGMREQYF; CDR3nt: TGCAGTGCTAGAGGTTTGACAGGCATGAGGGAGCAGTACTTC
j_gene: TRBJ1-1; abundance: many; v_gene: TRBV12-3/TRBV12-4; d_gene: -; CDR3aa: CASSLKGSIAEAFF; CDR3nt: TGTGCCAGCAGTTTAAAGGGTTCCATCGCTGAAGCTTTCTTT
j_gene: TRBJ1-1; abundance: many; v_gene: TRBV7-3; d_gene: -; CDR3aa: CASSPGANTEAFF; CDR3nt: TGTGCCAGCTCACCAGGGGCGAACACTGAAGCTTTCTTT
j_gene: TRBJ2-3; abundance: few; v_gene: TRBV9; d_gene: TRBD2; CDR3aa: CASSVDAGGRTDTQYF; CDR3nt: TGTGCCAGCAGCGTAGACGCGGGGGGGCGCACAGATACGCAGTATTTT
j_gene: TRBJ2-7; abundance: many; v_gene: TRBV15; d_gene: -; CDR3aa: CATSREAQAPYEQYF; CDR3nt: TGTGCCACCAGCAGGGAGGCCCAGGCCCCCTACGAGCAGTACTTC
j_gene: TRBJ2-1; abundance: many; v_gene: TRBV6-2/TRBV6-3; d_gene: -; CDR3aa: CASTSRAEQFF; CDR3nt: TGTGCCAGCACCTCACGGGCTGAGCAGTTCTTC
j_gene: TRBJ2-3; abundance: -; v_gene: TRBV18; d_gene: TRBD1; CDR3aa: CASSDGQGADTQYF; CDR3nt: TGTGCCAGCTCAGACGGACAGGGGGCAGATACGCAGTATTTT
j_gene: TRBJ1-4; abundance: many; v_gene: TRBV15; d_gene: -; CDR3aa: CATSRDTRLGEKLFF; CDR3nt: TGTGCCACCAGCAGAGATACGCGCTTAGGTGAAAAACTGTTTTTT
j_gene: TRBJ2-1; abundance: -; v_gene: TRBV11-2; d_gene: TRBD2; CDR3aa: CASSLTGLAGASSYNEQFF; CDR3nt: TGTGCCAGCAGCTTAACCGGACTAGCGGGGGCCAGCTCCTACAATGAGCAGTTCTTC
j_gene: TRBJ1-1; abundance: many; v_gene: TRBV5-5; d_gene: TRBD1; CDR3aa: CASGPTGVNTEAFF; CDR3nt: TGTGCCAGCGGACCGACAGGGGTGAACACTGAAGCTTTCTTT
j_gene: TRBJ2-1; abundance: many; v_gene: TRBV7-2; d_gene: TRBD2; CDR3aa: CASSLLARLAGFGEQFF; CDR3nt: TGTGCCAGCAGCTTACTAGCCCGGCTAGCGGGGTTCGGTGAGCAGTTCTTC
j_gene: TRBJ2-7; abundance: few; v_gene: TRBV19; d_gene: -; CDR3aa: CASSPFGGFTSYEQYF; CDR3nt: TGTGCCAGTAGTCCTTTTGGAGGCTTCACCTCCTACGAGCAGTACTTC